The clone carrying this T cell receptor (beta chain) was seen at least ten times. Each cDNA held unique molecular identifiers, and template switching gave it a universal primer site. TCRdb processed the 5' RACE reads anew with MiXCR; each CDR3 protein has one entry. The sample has 200,000 to 250,000 distinct CDR3 sequences, roughly 7.1% seen once. These data come from a study of identical twins. The sample was also reused in another study, on T cells expressing NK-cell markers. That work adds: With respect to HCMV, most of the eight sequenced donors were seropositive, and one was seronegative.

The sequenced sample consisted of CD8+ T cells sorted from blood. The clonotype was recovered from a woman between 18 and 30 years old in good health.

The CDR3 loop is CASLISGGIDNEQFF. The CDR3 nucleotides are TGTGCCAGCCTCATTTCAGGGGGCATCGACAATGAGCAGTTCTTC. This rearrangement joins TRBV12-3 or TRBV12-4 to TRBJ2-1, with 8 positions matching TRBD1. The CDR3 is made up of 15 amino acids. Trimming removed 8 bases from V and 5 bases from J; junction bases left unmatched: 11.